The 27 T cell receptor beta chains reported below all come from one sample, sequenced in a study of identical twins. Using its own MiXCR run on the 5' RACE reads, TCRdb lists one record per CDR3 protein. This table holds more than 1.5 million distinct CDR3 sequences, roughly a third found once. Source material: cord blood. The receptors derive from a newborn girl in good health.

The chain couples TRBV30 to TRBJ1-3; tentatively, D is TRBD1 (5 bases). Germline assignment: CDR1 GTSNPN and CDR2 SVGIG (reference sequence). This CDR3 is built from 14 residues. Trimming stripped 3 bases from V and 0 bases from J, with 9 bases between. CDR3 residues: CAWSKGHSGNTIYF. As DNA, the CDR3 is TGTGCCTGGAGCAAGGGGCACTCTGGAAACACCATATATTTT.

In nucleotides, the CDR3 is TGTGCCAGCAGTTATCCGAGGACCTACAGGGCAACGGGTGAAAAACTGTTTTTT. Translating it yields CASSYPRTYRATGEKLFF. The genes are TRBV6-5 and TRBJ1-4; possible D gene TRBD1, 6 bases. The CDR3 is 18 residues long. Trimming stripped 3 bases from V and 7 bases from J, with 24 bases between. In germline, CDR1 is MNHEY, CDR2 SVGAGI.

This clonotype was counted at least ten times. This sequence joins TRBV12-3 or TRBV12-4 and TRBJ2-1, with 14 nucleotides matching TRBD2. The CDR3 has 15 residues. V dropped 6 bases and J dropped 8; count of bases not matched to a gene: 6. The chain's CDR3 is CASSLGLAGVYEQFF. The CDR3, as DNA: TGTGCCAGCAGCCTGGGACTAGCGGGGGTCTATGAGCAGTTCTTC.

The chain combines TRBV7-2 with TRBJ2-3; no reliable D call. CDR1 and CDR2 (germline): SGHTA, FQGNSA. CDR3 length: 15 residues. V lost 4 bases to trimming and J lost 4 bases, with 15 bases between them. The DNA of the CDR3 is TGTGCCAGCAGCTCCGTTCGACTGACGTCAGATACGCAGTATTTT. Its translation: CASSSVRLTSDTQYF.

The chain recombines TRBV4-1 with TRBJ2-1, with a possible D match to TRBD2 (7 bases). This CDR3 contains 15 residues. CDR1 and CDR2 from the germline V gene are MGHRA and YSYEKL. The ends were cut back, 4 bases at V and 7 bases at J, with 17 bases in the middle. CDR3 sequence (DNA): TGCGCCAGCAGCCCTGGTCTAGGGAGGGGGAATGAGCAGTTCTTC. Translating gives CASSPGLGRGNEQFF.

This clonotype has only a few counts. CDR3 protein: CASSQDWENEQFF. CDR3 bases: TGTGCCAGCAGCCAAGACTGGGAGAATGAGCAGTTCTTC. The chain is built from TRBV4-2 and TRBJ2-1, with D perhaps matching TRBD2 (5 bases). V lost 0 bases and J 7 bases, leaving 7 bases between the germline ends. CDR3 size: 13 residues. CDR1 LGHNA and CDR2 YNFKEQ come from the germline V gene.

This chain joins TRBV7-9 and TRBJ1-4; tentative D call: TRBD1 (6 bases). Trimming cost V 1 base and J 8 bases, with 17 bases left between them. Germline loops: CDR1 SEHNR, CDR2 FQNEAQ (reference sequence). This CDR3 has 16 amino acids. Written as DNA, the CDR3 is TGTGCCAGCAGCTTAGGAAACAGGGTAGGAGGAGAAAAACTGTTTTTT. Translating it yields CASSLGNRVGGEKLFF.

The V gene is TRBV28, the J gene TRBJ2-2; tentatively, D is TRBD2 (5 bases). The V and J ends lost 7 bases and 5 bases respectively, with 17 bases between them. The CDR3 has 15 residues. CDR1 is MDHEN and CDR2 is SYDVKM in the germline V gene. The CDR3 loop is CASNPSGPGTGELFF. CDR3 DNA sequence: TGTGCCAGCAACCCCAGCGGCCCGGGGACCGGGGAGCTGTTTTTT.

The chain carries TRBV12-3 or TRBV12-4 and TRBJ2-3, with 8 bases identical to TRBD2. CDR3 length: 16 residues. J was trimmed by 3 bases and V by 6 bases; bases with no gene match: 11. The CDR3 protein is CASSFRRGAGTDTQYF. The CDR3 bases are TGTGCCAGCAGCTTCCGGCGGGGGGCGGGGACAGATACGCAGTATTTT.

The chain recombines TRBV28 with TRBJ2-7; a weak D match, TRBD1 (7 bases). The CDR3 runs 16 residues. The V end was cut by 5 bases, the J end by 2 bases, with 19 bases between. Germline-derived CDR1 and CDR2 are MDHEN and SYDVKM. DNA of the CDR3: TGTGCCAGCAGTGGCCAGACAGGGAGGCCCCCCTACGAGCAGTACTTC. This codes for CASSGQTGRPPYEQYF.

This clonotype was found many times. The V and J genes are TRBV6-5 and TRBJ2-3; no definite D call. The V and J ends lost 0 bases and 0 bases respectively, with 7 bases between them. Per germline, CDR1 MNHEY and CDR2 SVGAGI. The CDR3 runs 15 residues. In DNA form, the CDR3 reads TGTGCCAGCAGTTACTCGACCGGGAGCACAGATACGCAGTATTTT. Its translation is CASSYSTGSTDTQYF.

This clonotype showed up just a few times. Written as DNA, the CDR3 is TGTGCCAGCAGCGATCGAAGCATGACAGGTGAAAAACTGTTTTTT. This sequence encodes CASSDRSMTGEKLFF. This rearrangement joins TRBV3-1 to TRBJ1-4, with a possible D match to TRBD1 (6 bases). V was trimmed by 5 bases and J by 7 bases, leaving 17 bases between them. From germline, CDR1 is LGHDT and CDR2 YNNKEL (reference sequence). The CDR3 totals 15 residues. Full variable domain (rest looked up from reference TRBV3-1 and TRBJ1-4): DTAVSQTPKYLVTQMGNDKSIKCEQNLGHDTMYWYKQDSKKFLKIMFSYNNKELIINETVPNRFSPKSPDKAHLNLHINSLELGDSAVYFCASSDRSMTGEKLFFGSGTQLSVL.

The chain combines TRBV14 with TRBJ1-5, with D unresolved. CDR3 length: 13 residues. V was clipped by 4 bases and J by 5 bases, with 9 bases between them. Germline CDR1 and CDR2: SGHDN and FVKESK. The CDR3 spells CASSRGIDQPQHF. The CDR3 DNA is TGTGCCAGCAGCCGCGGAATCGATCAGCCCCAGCATTTT. Full variable domain (rest looked up from reference TRBV14 and TRBJ1-5): EAGVTQFPSHSVIEKGQTVTLRCDPISGHDNLYWYRRVMGKEIKFLLHFVKESKQDESGMPNNRFLAERTGGTYSTLKVQPAELEDSGVYFCASSRGIDQPQHFGDGTRLSIL.

The chain is built from TRBV20-1 and TRBJ2-3; D remains ambiguous. The CDR3 contains 15 residues. Trimming removed 1 base at V and 2 bases at J, with 13 bases between. CDR1 is DFQATT and CDR2 is SNEGSKA in the germline V gene (reference sequence). CDR3 DNA: TGCAGTGCTAGAGGCTTTCACCGATTCACAGATACGCAGTATTTT. Its protein product is CSARGFHRFTDTQYF.

V and J are TRBV13 and TRBJ2-7; D call uncertain. Per the germline V gene, CDR1 is PRHDT and CDR2 is FYEKMQ (reference sequence). The CDR3 is made up of 14 amino acids. Trimming cost V 5 bases and J 1 base, with 12 bases left between them. The CDR3 here is CASSNTFMSYEQYF. CDR3 nucleotide sequence: TGTGCCAGCAGCAATACATTTATGTCCTACGAGCAGTACTTC.

In its sample, this clonotype was seen a few times. The V gene is TRBV2, the J gene TRBJ1-2; D call uncertain. CDR3 size: 15 residues. CDR1 and CDR2 from the germline V gene are SNHLY and FYNNEI. Trimming left V 2 bases short and J 4 bases short, with 14 bases between. CDR3 in DNA: TGTGCCAGCAGTGAAAGGGCGGACCTAAGCTATGGCTACACCTTC. This gives the protein CASSERADLSYGYTF.

This clonotype came up a few times. The chain joins TRBV11-2 to TRBJ1-2; 9 bases line up with TRBD1. In germline, CDR1 is SGHAT, CDR2 FQNNGV. The ends lost 6 bases at V and 5 bases at J; junction bases unmatched: 10. The CDR3 totals 15 residues. The CDR3 DNA reads TGTGCCAGCAGTCATATACAGGGGGCGACGTATGGCTACACCTTC. Its protein product is CASSHIQGATYGYTF.

This clonotype was detected only a few times. V gene TRBV25-1 combines with J gene TRBJ2-1, with D possibly called TRBD1 or TRBD2 (5 bases each). This CDR3 is built from 17 residues. Trimming took off 4 bases at V and 8 bases at J, with 24 bases between the two ends. Germline V gene lookup returns CDR1 MGHDK and CDR2 SYGVNS. The DNA for the CDR3 is TGTGCCAGCAGTGCCAGCCTCTCATCCGGGACCTCGGATGAGCAGTTCTTC. As protein: CASSASLSSGTSDEQFF. Full variable domain (rest looked up from reference TRBV25-1 and TRBJ2-1): EADIYQTPRYLVIGTGKKITLECSQTMGHDKMYWYQQDPGMELHLIHYSYGVNSTEKGDLSSESTVSRIRTEHFPLTLESARPSHTSQYLCASSASLSSGTSDEQFFGPGTRLTVL.

The genes are TRBV7-2 and TRBJ2-1; TRBD2 matches at 9 bases. The J segment lost 13 bases and the V segment lost 1 base, leaving 5 bases of the junction unmatched. CDR3 length: 13 amino acids. Germline V CDR1 and CDR2: SGHTA, FQGNSA. The CDR3 loop reads CASSLVQRGVQFF. The CDR3 bases are TGTGCCAGCAGCTTAGTTCAGCGGGGGGTTCAGTTCTTC.

This chain connects TRBV6-1 to TRBJ2-1, with TRBD1 matching 7 bases. Germline CDR1 and CDR2: MNHNS and SASEGT. CDR3 size: 13 residues. Unmatched junction bases numbered 10, after V lost 8 bases and J lost 9 bases. This CDR3 is CASSGTERGEQFF. DNA of the CDR3: TGTGCCAGCTCCGGGACAGAACGGGGTGAGCAGTTCTTC.

For this clonotype: A much larger clone differs by one base, so this may be a read error. The V and J genes are TRBV29-1 and TRBJ2-5; D is ambiguous. The germline CDR1 and CDR2 sequences are SQVTM and ANQGSEA. The CDR3 runs 12 residues. Trimming left V 6 bases short and J 5 bases short, with 13 bases between. The CDR3 is CSVAWGRETQYF. The CDR3 nucleotides read TGCAGCGTCGCTTGGGGTCGGGAGACCCAGTACTTC.

The chain couples TRBV13 to TRBJ1-3; D is undetermined. The length of the CDR3 is 15 residues. V lost 0 bases and J 0 bases, leaving 6 bases between the germline ends. Germline V gene sequence: CDR1 PRHDT, CDR2 FYEKMQ (reference sequence). This CDR3 reads CASSLGWSSGNTIYF. The CDR3 DNA reads as TGTGCCAGCAGCTTAGGCTGGAGCTCTGGAAACACCATATATTTT.

This clonotype was seen a single time. The chain joins TRBV6-2 or TRBV6-3 to TRBJ2-5; 8 bases agree with TRBD2. CDR3 length: 16 amino acids. Germline values: CDR1 MNHEY, CDR2 SVGEGT. The V and J ends lost 6 bases and 11 bases, in that order; junction bases with no gene match: 20. CDR3 nucleotides: TGTGCCAGCAGGGCGGATGGGACTAGTATTTACAATGAGCAGTACTTC. This codes for CASRADGTSIYNEQYF.

J is TRBJ1-2 and V is TRBV7-2; perhaps TRBD1 as D (5 bases). Trimming stripped 5 bases from V and 2 bases from J, with 12 bases between. This CDR3 has 14 residues. CDR1 is SGHTA and CDR2 is FQGNSA in the germline V gene. As DNA, the CDR3 is TGTGCCAGCAGCATTATCGGACAAAACTATGGCTACACCTTC. It translates to CASSIIGQNYGYTF.

The chain employs TRBV12-3 or TRBV12-4 and TRBJ2-3, with 8 bases matching TRBD2. Trimming at V came to 4 bases and at J to 0 bases, leaving 6 bases not matched to a gene. CDR3 length: 16 amino acids. The CDR3, as DNA: TGTGCCAGCAGTTCGGGGACTAGTCCTAGCACAGATACGCAGTATTTT. It codes for CASSSGTSPSTDTQYF.

This clonotype was observed a few times. The genes are TRBV11-2 and TRBJ1-2; perhaps TRBD1 as D (5 bases). Trimming pared 7 bases from V and 0 bases from J, leaving 15 bases between. The CDR3 length is 15 residues. The germline CDR1 and CDR2 sequences are SGHAT and FQNNGV. CDR3 DNA sequence: TGTGCCAGCAACTCAATCGGGGGGTCTAACTATGGCTACACCTTC. Translated: CASNSIGGSNYGYTF.

V and J are TRBV19 and TRBJ2-1, with 8 nucleotides matching TRBD2. CDR1 is LNHDA and CDR2 is SQIVND in the germline V gene (reference sequence). V shed 6 bases and J 2 bases; nucleotides not matched to a gene: 6. The CDR3 has 15 amino acids. The CDR3 coding sequence is TGTGCCAGTAGGATTGGCGGGGGGACCTACAATGAGCAGTTCTTC. It encodes CASRIGGGTYNEQFF.